This passage covers 30 T cell receptor beta chains from one sample sequenced in a study of blood T cell repertoires in COVID-19. Profiling relied on immunoSEQ multiplex PCR, and the TCRdb table lists in-frame clones only, not all of them. The sample lists about 350,000 clones, about 90% seen once, with 2.5% to 3% in the top ten. The specimen was PBMCs or T cells enriched from blood (not recorded which). These receptors originate from a woman in her 30s who had recovered from COVID-19.

V and J are TRBV9 and TRBJ2-3, with unresolved D. Germline V gives CDR1 SGDLS, CDR2 YYNGEE. This CDR3 has 14 amino acids. V gave up 0 bases and J gave up 0 bases, with 5 bases separating them. The CDR3 reads CASSVESSTDTQYF. DNA of the CDR3: TGTGCCAGCAGCGTAGAATCGAGCACAGATACGCAGTATTTT.

This chain links TRBV19 with TRBJ1-6, with D maybe TRBD1 (5 bases). V lost 5 bases to trimming and J lost 5 bases, with 13 bases between them. The CDR3 is 15 residues long. Per the germline V gene, CDR1 is LNHDA and CDR2 is SQIVND (reference sequence). The CDR3 sequence: CASSARQPHNSPLHF. The CDR3 DNA follows: TGTGCCAGTAGTGCCCGACAGCCTCATAATTCACCCCTCCACTTT.

The CDR3 loop reads CASSHGLGTSVYEQYF. The CDR3 coding sequence is TGTGCCAGCAGCCACGGCTTGGGGACTAGTGTCTACGAGCAGTACTTC. The chain couples TRBV3-1 (or the pseudogene TRBV3-2) to TRBJ2-7; 8 bases fit TRBD2. CDR3 size: 16 residues. Unmatched junction bases numbered 10, after V lost 3 bases and J lost 3 bases. Germline V gene sequence: CDR1 LGHDT, CDR2 YNNKEL (reference sequence).

The rearrangement links TRBV10-2 to TRBJ2-3; tentatively, D is TRBD2 (6 bases). The CDR3 consists of 16 residues. Germline CDR1 reads WSHSY; CDR2 reads SAAADI. The V gene lost 5 bases and the J gene lost 0 bases, with 15 bases spanning the gap. DNA of the CDR3: TGCGCCAGCAGTCACACTAGCATCCCTAGCACAGATACGCAGTATTTT. It translates to CASSHTSIPSTDTQYF.

J is TRBJ2-7 and V is TRBV27; 12 nucleotides agree with TRBD2. V lost 4 bases, J lost 3 bases, and 4 bases stayed unmatched. From germline, CDR1 is MNHEY and CDR2 SMNVEV (reference sequence). CDR3 length: 15 amino acids. The CDR3 region has the DNA TGTGCCAGCAGTTCGCTAGCGGGAGGGTTCTACGAGCAGTACTTC. This translates into CASSSLAGGFYEQYF.

The J gene is TRBJ2-3, the V gene TRBV2, with TRBD2 matching over 9 bases. Germline-derived CDR1 and CDR2 are SNHLY and FYNNEI. V was pared by 4 bases and J by 2 bases, with 7 bases of the junction left unmatched. This CDR3 has 16 amino acids. The CDR3 nucleotides are TGTGCCAGCAGTGCGATACTAGCGGGTCCCACAGATACGCAGTATTTT. Translating it yields CASSAILAGPTDTQYF. The entire variable domain, with the rest obtained from reference TRBV2 and TRBJ2-3, is as follows: EPEVTQTPSHQVTQMGQEVILRCVPISNHLYFYWYRQILGQKVEFLVSFYNNEISEKSEIFDDQFSVERPDGSNFTLKIRSTKLEDSAMYFCASSAILAGPTDTQYFGPGTRLTVL.

This chain links TRBV27 with TRBJ2-5; a weak D match, TRBD2 (6 bases). V was trimmed by 4 bases and J by 0 bases, leaving 12 bases between them. The CDR3 runs 15 residues. In germline, CDR1 is MNHEY, CDR2 SMNVEV (reference sequence). The CDR3 coding sequence is TGTGCCAGCAGTTCCGGGACTCAGTACCAAGAGACCCAGTACTTC. Protein product: CASSSGTQYQETQYF.

The sample holds a few counts of this clone. The chain carries TRBV28 and TRBJ2-2; 7 nucleotides match TRBD2. Trimming cost V 8 bases and J 3 bases; bases outside gene matches: 12. The V gene's germline CDR1 is MDHEN and CDR2 SYDVKM. This CDR3 has 16 amino acids. CDR3 sequence (DNA): TGTGCCAGCTCGATCCCCCCGGCGGGGGACACCGGGGAGCTGTTTTTT. Translation: CASSIPPAGDTGELFF. The full variable domain, rest sourced from reference TRBV28 and TRBJ2-2, is DVKVTQSSRYLVKRTGEKVFLECVQDMDHENMFWYRQDPGLGLRLIYFSYDVKMKEKGDIPEGYSVSREKKERFSLILESASTNQTSMYLCASSIPPAGDTGELFFGEGSRLTVL.

V usage is TRBV19 and J usage is TRBJ1-4; D possibly corresponds to TRBD1 (5 bases). Germline lookup yields CDR1 LNHDA and CDR2 SQIVND (reference sequence). The CDR3 loop spans 16 amino acids. The V end lost 7 bases, the J end lost 0 bases, and 15 bases lay between the germline ends. The CDR3 DNA follows: TGTGCCAGTACCAGGGTGGGAACTGCAACTAATGAAAAACTGTTTTTT. It codes for CASTRVGTATNEKLFF. Together with reference TRBV19 and TRBJ1-4, the CDR3 gives the full variable domain: DGGITQSPKYLFRKEGQNVTLSCEQNLNHDAMYWYRQDPGQGLRLIYYSQIVNDFQKGDIAEGYSVSREKKESFPLTVTSAQKNPTAFYLCASTRVGTATNEKLFFGSGTQLSVL.

This sequence joins TRBV27 and TRBJ2-7; tentative D call: TRBD1 (6 bases). CDR3 length equals 14 residues. Germline CDR1 and CDR2: MNHEY and SMNVEV (reference sequence). V was trimmed by 6 bases and J by 0 bases, leaving 12 bases between them. The DNA of the CDR3 is TGTGCCAGCAGCCCGACAGGCGCCTCCTACGAGCAGTACTTC. It specifies CASSPTGASYEQYF.

J is TRBJ1-5 and V is TRBV4-2, with a possible D match to TRBD1 (5 bases). This CDR3 spans 14 amino acids. V was clipped by 6 bases and J by 6 bases, with 15 bases between them. Per germline, CDR1 LGHNA and CDR2 YNFKEQ. CDR3 sequence: CASRDGGKGQPQHF. As DNA, the CDR3 is TGTGCCAGCAGGGATGGGGGGAAGGGTCAGCCCCAGCATTTT.

This clone was seen once. The rearrangement uses TRBV10-2 and TRBJ1-1; perhaps TRBD1 as D (6 bases). Trimming left V 5 bases short and J 4 bases short, with 20 bases between. Germline assignment: CDR1 WSHSY and CDR2 SAAADI. This CDR3 has 16 amino acids. The CDR3 DNA is TGCGCCAGCAGTATTTCCCGGGGGGCGTTGGGCACTGAAGCTTTCTTT. This sequence encodes CASSISRGALGTEAFF.

The rearrangement joins TRBV7-6 to TRBJ2-2; the match to TRBD1 covers 8 bases. Per the germline V gene, CDR1 is SGHVS and CDR2 is FNYEAQ. V trimming: 8 bases; J trimming: 4 bases; junction bases outside the gene matches: 6. CDR3 length equals 14 residues. CDR3 sequence: CASGRDRSTGELFF. The CDR3 DNA follows: TGTGCCAGCGGGCGGGACAGGTCCACCGGGGAGCTGTTTTTT.

This chain links TRBV21-1 with TRBJ1-3; the D call in the table, TRBD1, was not verified against the DNA. TRBV21-1 is a listed pseudogene. This CDR3 spans 14 amino acids. The CDR3 nucleotides are TGTGCCAGCAGGGGGGCGTACTCTGGAAACACCATATATTTT. It encodes CASRGAYSGNTIYF.

CDR3 region: CASSVVTDTQYF. The CDR3 DNA follows: TGTGCCAGCAGCGTAGTAACAGATACGCAGTATTTT. This chain connects TRBV9 to TRBJ2-3; D is unresolved. Germline CDR1 is SGDLS and CDR2 is YYNGEE. CDR3 length equals 12 residues. With 0 bases removed from V and 3 bases from J, the gap between germline ends came to 2 bases.

V and J are TRBV3-1 (or the pseudogene TRBV3-2) and TRBJ2-1; TRBD1 aligns across 8 bases. V dropped 1 base and J dropped 12; count of bases not matched to a gene: 8. The CDR3 consists of 14 residues. Germline V CDR1 and CDR2: LGHDT, YNNKEL (reference sequence). The CDR3 region is CASSQATGGFGQFF. The CDR3 DNA follows: TGTGCCAGCAGCCAAGCAACAGGGGGATTCGGGCAGTTCTTC.

This sequence joins TRBV3-1 (or the pseudogene TRBV3-2) and TRBJ1-2; D is undetermined. This CDR3 has 13 residues. CDR1 and CDR2 (germline): LGHDT, YNNKEL (reference sequence). The V end was cut by 1 base, the J end by 4 bases, with 7 bases between. The CDR3 region has the DNA TGTGCCAGCAGCCAAGGACGGAGCTATGGCTACACCTTC. Its protein is CASSQGRSYGYTF.

The V gene is TRBV27, the J gene TRBJ2-7; 9 bases fit TRBD2. There are 13 residues in the CDR3. CDR1 is MNHEY and CDR2 is SMNVEV in the germline V gene (reference sequence). V gave up 8 bases and J gave up 5 bases; unmatched junction bases: 7. The CDR3 is CASLGLAGHEQYF. The CDR3 nucleotides are TGTGCCAGCCTTGGGCTAGCGGGACACGAGCAGTACTTC.

This chain uses TRBV5-1 with TRBJ1-4; 8 nucleotides align to TRBD1. Trimming cost V 3 bases and J 3 bases; bases outside gene matches: 4. The CDR3 is 15 residues long. The germline V gene encodes CDR1 SGHRS and CDR2 YFSETQ. Here the CDR3 reads CASSSRQGSNEKLFF. The CDR3, as DNA: TGCGCCAGCAGCTCCCGACAGGGGTCTAATGAAAAACTGTTTTTT.

The rearrangement links TRBV29-1 to TRBJ1-6; TRBD1 is a possible D gene (6 bases). Per germline, CDR1 SQVTM and CDR2 ANQGSEA. The CDR3 spans 14 residues. The V gene lost 7 bases and the J gene lost 7 bases, with 17 bases spanning the gap. The CDR3 DNA reads as TGCAGCGCTGGGGGCTCCGGGCCGAATTCACCCCTCCACTTT. Encoded protein: CSAGGSGPNSPLHF.

The chain carries TRBV4-2 and TRBJ2-3, with 8 bases identical to TRBD2. CDR3 length: 16 residues. Trimming cost V 0 bases and J 2 bases; bases outside gene matches: 4. Germline lookup yields CDR1 LGHNA and CDR2 YNFKEQ. CDR3 bases: TGTGCCAGCAGCCAAGAGAGGACTAGCCTCACAGATACGCAGTATTTT. The encoded protein is CASSQERTSLTDTQYF.

The gene calls are TRBV4-1 and TRBJ2-1; perhaps TRBD1 as D (6 bases). Trimming shortened V by 5 bases and J by 3 bases, and 14 bases separated the two germline ends. The CDR3 consists of 15 residues. Germline-derived CDR1 and CDR2 are MGHRA and YSYEKL. This CDR3 is CASSDPGTNYNEQFF. In DNA, the CDR3 is TGCGCCAGCAGCGATCCCGGGACAAACTACAATGAGCAGTTCTTC.

The chain combines TRBV2 with TRBJ2-1; 9 positions match TRBD2. Per germline, CDR1 SNHLY and CDR2 FYNNEI. The CDR3 loop spans 15 amino acids. The ends lost 6 bases at V and 5 bases at J; junction bases unmatched: 8. CDR3 in amino acids: CASRPPGLANNEQFF. The CDR3, as DNA: TGTGCCAGCAGGCCTCCGGGACTAGCCAACAATGAGCAGTTCTTC.

The chain recombines TRBV11-2 with TRBJ2-3; possible D gene TRBD2, 5 bases. Germline assignment: CDR1 SGHAT and CDR2 FQNNGV. The CDR3 sequence is 16 residues long. With 5 bases removed from V and 1 base from J, the gap between germline ends came to 16 bases. CDR3 nucleotides: TGTGCCAGCAGCCCCCAGCGGTCAGCGGGCACAGATACGCAGTATTTT. It specifies CASSPQRSAGTDTQYF.

The V call is TRBV7-2, the J call TRBJ1-2; the D gene is possibly TRBD1 (5 bases). V was cut by 5 bases and J by 1 base, with 14 bases left in between. Germline V gives CDR1 SGHTA, CDR2 FQGNSA. The CDR3 covers 15 residues. CDR3 in amino acids: CASSPDPTVNYGYTF. The CDR3 DNA reads TGTGCCAGCAGCCCAGACCCGACAGTTAACTATGGCTACACCTTC.

This clone appeared a few times. CDR3: CASSQDEGLANQPQHF. The CDR3 DNA follows: TGCGCCAGCAGCCAAGATGAGGGTTTGGCCAATCAGCCCCAGCATTTT. The chain employs TRBV4-1 and TRBJ1-5; D uncertain. Between the trimmed V and J ends, which lost 0 bases and 3 bases, there was a span of 12 bases. Germline V CDR1 and CDR2: MGHRA, YSYEKL. CDR3 size: 16 residues.

The chain employs TRBV5-5 and TRBJ1-5; perhaps TRBD1 as D (6 bases). Looked up from germline, CDR1 is SGHKS and CDR2 is YYEKEE (reference sequence). This CDR3 spans 17 amino acids. The ends were cut back, 0 bases at V and 2 bases at J, with 15 bases in the middle. CDR3 sequence reads: CASSLAWGGAGNQPQHF. CDR3 nucleotides: TGTGCCAGCAGCTTGGCCTGGGGGGGCGCGGGCAATCAGCCCCAGCATTTT.

Concerning this clone: Other DNA sequences in the same sample also yield this CDR3. The V call is TRBV9, the J call TRBJ1-1; no clear D gene. The CDR3 runs 13 residues. V dropped 1 base and J dropped 0 bases, with 4 bases sitting between them. Germline V gene data show CDR1 as SGDLS and CDR2 as YYNGEE. CDR3 sequence (DNA): TGTGCCAGCAGCGTATCGGTGAACACTGAAGCTTTCTTT. Translation: CASSVSVNTEAFF.

This chain uses TRBV2 with TRBJ2-3, with no clear D. Trimming shortened V by 5 bases and J by 3 bases, and 6 bases separated the two germline ends. The length of the CDR3 is 12 residues. The germline gives CDR1 SNHLY, CDR2 FYNNEI. The CDR3 loop reads CASSSGTDTQYF. In DNA form, the CDR3 reads TGTGCCAGCAGTTCCGGTACAGATACGCAGTATTTT.

The chain recombines TRBV28 with TRBJ1-1; possibly TRBD1 for D (5 bases). Germline lookup yields CDR1 MDHEN and CDR2 SYDVKM. The CDR3 has 16 amino acids. With 7 bases removed from V and 1 base from J, the gap between germline ends came to 19 bases. The CDR3 DNA reads as TGTGCCAGCAACCCCCTGGGGGGACTACGGAACACTGAAGCTTTCTTT. Its translation is CASNPLGGLRNTEAFF.